This TCR beta chain was recovered during a study of T cell clonality in common variable immunodeficiency (dated by TCRdb to 2015 to 2017). This clone has a count of ten or more. What antigen it recognizes has not been identified. Read coverage stops 3 residues before the CDR3 terminus; the germline J gene supplies the remainder. Most of the CVID patients and most of the healthy controls were of Caucasian heritage. Heparinized peripheral whole blood samples of about 5 to 9 ml were collected from each donor. Genomic DNA from adults with common variable immune deficiency (CVID) and from healthy adult controls was used for sequencing of TCRbeta CDR3 repertoires. A total of around 22 healthy adult volunteers (roughly 12 female and 10 male; age range about 23 to 75 years, mean age around 32) were included in the control group. Diluted blood was density-centrifuged over Hypaque 1077 or Ficoll-Paque to isolate peripheral blood mononuclear cells. Unsorted mononuclear cells served as the source of genomic DNA, which was extracted either by Qiagen column purification or by a centrifugation-based method.

The germline V and J ends show losses of 2 bases and 5 bases respectively, and no gene match explains 2 bases of the junction. From a lookup of the germline V gene (reference sequence), CDR1 and CDR2 are DFQATT and SNEGSKA. The CDR3 goes from the cysteine to the phenylalanine over 14 residues. Part of the CDR3 DNA is given, 33 bases translated from base 1. General conclusions and limits of the study: Healthy controls shared more TCRbeta clones with each other than CVID subjects shared among themselves (p < 0.0001). CVID TCRbeta sequences were reported to have fewer deletions and N-nucleotide insertions and to lack highly modified clones with 13 or more V deletions. According to the authors, finding the cause of the higher clonality in CVID would require sequencing the repertoires of T cell subpopulations. Although equal DNA input was used, an average of about 85,000 unique sequences per sample was obtained for controls, compared with approximately 31,000 for CVID samples. TCRbeta clonality was higher in CVID subjects than in healthy controls (t-test p = 0.018), and the increase was most characteristic of about a third of subjects. Differences among patients in the CVID cohort limited the correlations between repertoire features and clinical complications.

CVID samples and control samples contributed equivalent amounts of genomic DNA as sequencing input. For every sample, a 60 bp segment covering the rearranged TCRbeta CDR3 region was amplified and then sequenced. The immunoSEQ assay, a bias-corrected multiplex PCR with high-throughput sequencing, was employed for TCRbeta amplification. On the authors' methods: Every unique nucleotide sequence counted as a clone and was annotated with V, D and J genes, copy number and frequency. Sequences were labeled productive if in frame, and non-productive if out of frame or containing stop codons. As previously described, Shannon's entropy was used to calculate clonality. The predicted amino acid sequences of productive clones were used to derive mean CDR3 Kyte-Doolittle hydropathy. The R hclust function was used to hierarchically cluster scaled V gene usage with Manhattan distance and complete linkage. Sharing of clones by CDR3 amino acid sequence was evaluated through resampling of 12 repertoires per group over 100 rounds. Repertoires were searched for 70 published EBV-specific and about 240 published CMV-specific TCRbeta sequences. A couple of CVID samples yielding fewer than 10,000 sequences were excluded from analysis, leaving some 40 CVID repertoires. As stored in TCRdb, this immuneACCESS dataset retains in-frame rearrangements with V and J assigned. A fraction of the clones does not appear; measured against another copy, unresolved V genes explain less than half of the discrepancy, and the remainder lacks a known reason. That table supplies the V and J calls and clone size; D and trimming were determined from the DNA. This sample was tabulated with approximately 60,000 clones, among which there are no singletons. The ten largest clones capture 0.65% to 1% of the sample.

The clonotype was recovered from a person aged 18 to 75 in good health. Recombination linked TRBV20-1 to TRBJ2-5, with 13 bases matching TRBD2. The sequencing sample was made of peripheral blood mononuclear cells. The CDR3 DNA, read in part, is TGCAGTGCTAGATCACTAGCGGGGGGGGAGACC. Translated, this is CSARSLAGGET. The whole CDR3 sequence is CSARSLAGGETQYF.